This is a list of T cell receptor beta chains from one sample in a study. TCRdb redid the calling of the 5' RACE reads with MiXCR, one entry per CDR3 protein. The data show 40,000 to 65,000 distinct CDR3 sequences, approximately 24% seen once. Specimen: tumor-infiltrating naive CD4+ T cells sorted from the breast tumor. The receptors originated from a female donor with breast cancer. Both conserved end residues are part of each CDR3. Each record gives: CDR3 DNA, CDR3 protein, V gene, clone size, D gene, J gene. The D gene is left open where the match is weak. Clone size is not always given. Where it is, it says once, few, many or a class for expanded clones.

TGCGCCAGCAGTGAGTCCGGGCAAGATACGCAGTATTTT CASSESGQDTQYF TRBV10-1 few - TRBJ2-3
TGTGCCAGCAGCAAGGGGGGCACCATATATTTT CASSKGGTIYF TRBV6-5 few - TRBJ1-3
TGCAGTGCTAGAGATCGGAGGGGTGGGGATAGCAATCAGCCCCAGCATTTT CSARDRRGGDSNQPQHF TRBV20-1 many - TRBJ1-5
TGCGCCAGCAGCCCCCTAGCGAACAATAAGCAGTTCTTC CASSPLANNKQFF TRBV5-1 - - TRBJ2-1
TGCAGTGTTAGAGATCAGGGACTACCACTCTCCTACGAGCAGTACTTC CSVRDQGLPLSYEQYF TRBV20-1 - TRBD2 TRBJ2-7
TGCAGCGTTAACAGGGGAGGTTCGGATGAGCAGTTCTTC CSVNRGGSDEQFF TRBV29-1 - - TRBJ2-1
TGCGCCAGCACCCCCGTATGGGACAGCTATAACTATGGCTACACCTTC CASTPVWDSYNYGYTF TRBV6-1 - TRBD1 TRBJ1-2
TGCGCCAGCAGCCAAGTAGGTGGCTCCTACGAGCAGTACTTC CASSQVGGSYEQYF TRBV4-1 few - TRBJ2-7
TGTGCCAGCAGTTTAACAGAGTACACAGATACGCAGTATTTT CASSLTEYTDTQYF TRBV12-3/TRBV12-4 - - TRBJ2-3
TGTGCCAGCAGTTACGCTCGGAATCAGCCCCAGCATTTT CASSYARNQPQHF TRBV6-5 - - TRBJ1-5
TGTGCCAGCAAGGACGCTTACTCTGGAAACACCATATATTTT CASKDAYSGNTIYF TRBV2 few - TRBJ1-3
TGCAGTGCCCCCAGGCGGGGAATGAACACTGAAGCTTTCTTT CSAPRRGMNTEAFF TRBV20-1 few - TRBJ1-1
TGTGCCACCAGCTCCCCCCAGGGAGGGGGCCATGGCTACACCTTC CATSSPQGGGHGYTF TRBV15 - TRBD1 TRBJ1-2
TGTGCCAGCAGTAAGGGAGGGGCTTCGGACACTGAAGCTTTCTTT CASSKGGASDTEAFF TRBV11-3 few - TRBJ1-1
TGTGCCAGCAGCCCGCGTCGGGGACTAGCGGGTTGGGGATCTAGCACAGATACGCAGTATTTT CASSPRRGLAGWGSSTDTQYF TRBV7-8 few TRBD2 TRBJ2-3